This T cell receptor beta chain was captured by sequencing in a study of radiotherapy plus CTLA-4 blockade in lung cancer (dated by TCRdb to 2017 to 2018). With regard to the full study: Objective responses occurred in 18% of enrolled patients, and 30% to 35% achieved disease control. Results the study describes overall, beyond this receptor: After treatment with radiotherapy and ipilimumab, TCR clones that originated in tumors expanded in peripheral blood. The strongest predictors of response, as reported, were early dynamic changes in blood T cell clones along with a rise in serum interferon-beta after radiation.

At the junction V is shortened by 2 bases and J by 6 bases, with 9 bases in between. Reading the germline V gene gives CDR1 SGDLS and CDR2 YYNGEE. Reading from cysteine to phenylalanine, the CDR3 counts 13 amino acids. Only the CDR3 region is kept as DNA, spanning 39 bases read in frame from base 1. Libraries came from the immunoSEQ multiplex PCR assay. Sourced from immuneACCESS, this table was stored by TCRdb with only in-frame sequences that have V and J called. A share of the clones is absent; for the studies checked, an unresolved V gene accounts for under half, and the remainder has no known explanation. The sample records around 53,000 clones, around nine tenths of which are singletons. Roughly 17% of the sample belongs to the ten largest clones. In the case of this clone: This clone's antigen is unknown. Base qualities are not at hand, and no much larger clone is one base apart.

In this study, focal radiation therapy paired with CTLA-4 blockade (ipilimumab) was tested in patients who had chemo-refractory metastatic non-small-cell lung cancer. The receptor was isolated from a human donor with non-small cell lung cancer that progressed on radiotherapy plus ipilimumab. Some clones in this sample may be carry-over from other donors' samples. The receptor chain draws on TRBV9 and TRBJ2-1; perhaps TRBD2 is the D gene, with 6 bases matching. Sample: peripheral blood, taken from a patient treated with radiotherapy plus ipilimumab. The sequenced DNA is TGTGCCAGCAGCGTGATGGGGGGCAATGAGCAGTTCTTC. It translates to CASSVMGGNEQFF.